The sequence of this T cell receptor (beta chain) was determined in a study of shared clonotypes between healthy human individuals. Study-wide results and limits: Sequencing depth was predicted to influence how clonotypes are shared among donors. For naive CD4 cells, roughly 5% of clonotypes were shared across a handful of donors.

V shed 5 bases and J shed 1 base, with 12 bases lying between them. CDR1 is MNHNS and CDR2 is SASEGT in the germline V gene. The CDR3 sequence is 15 residues long. From CD4+ cells came CD45RA+ naive and CD45RA-negative memory subsets. The protocol was immunoSEQ multiplex PCR, while the TCRdb copy is restricted to in-frame clones and leaves out a portion. The data hold millions of clones, with around nine tenths observed a single time. Of note for this clone: Its antigen is still unknown.

The chain employs TRBV6-1 and TRBJ1-5; tentative D call: TRBD1 (6 bases). This clonotype was sampled from a man between 18 and 35 years old in good health. Sequencing input: naive CD4+ T cells sorted from blood. Subset denoted: CD45RA+ positively selected. CDR3 DNA sequence: TGTGCCAGCAGTCCCGGGGGGGCCAGCAATCAGCCCCAGCATTTT. This gives the protein CASSPGGASNQPQHF.